This is a list of T cell receptor beta chains from one sample in a study of T-cell reconstitution after alpha-beta-depleted transplantation in children. Each CDR3 protein gets one entry after TCRdb re-called the PCR reads with MiXCR. This table holds some 3,100 distinct CDR3 sequences, about an eighth found once. The sample in question was PBMCs, mostly from graft donor cells, obtained 360 days after TCRalphabeta/CD19-depleted stem cell transplant. These TCRs come from a patient aged 2 to 9 who had a stem cell transplant for inherited bone marrow failure, so the T cells may come from the graft donor. The CDR3 runs from the conserved cysteine through the conserved F or W. Fields, in order: D gene, V gene, clone size, J gene, CDR3 protein, CDR3 DNA. The D gene is left open where the match is weak. Some rows mark clone size as missing; the rest say once, few, many or name a class of expanded clone.

d_call: NA
v_call: TRBV7-8
clone_size: many
j_call: TRBJ2-1
cdr3_aa: CASSRVSGNEQFF
cdr3_nt: TGTGCCAGCAGTCGTGTTAGCGGTAATGAGCAGTTCTTC

d_call: NA
v_call: TRBV10-3
clone_size: many
j_call: TRBJ1-3
cdr3_aa: CAISESGMGNTIYF
cdr3_nt: TGTGCCATCAGTGAGTCTGGGATGGGAAACACCATATATTTT

d_call: TRBD2
v_call: TRBV5-1
clone_size: many
j_call: TRBJ2-1
cdr3_aa: CASSSLLAEQFF
cdr3_nt: TGCGCCAGCAGCTCGTTACTAGCGGAGCAGTTCTTC

d_call: NA
v_call: TRBV20-1
clone_size: many
j_call: TRBJ2-3
cdr3_aa: CSAREAGTDTQYF
cdr3_nt: TGCAGTGCTAGAGAGGCCGGCACAGATACGCAGTATTTT

d_call: NA
v_call: TRBV5-1
clone_size: many
j_call: TRBJ2-2
cdr3_aa: CASSVRTNTGELFF
cdr3_nt: TGCGCCAGCAGTGTACGGACGAACACCGGGGAGCTGTTTTTT

d_call: TRBD1
v_call: TRBV7-9
clone_size: medium-sized
j_call: TRBJ1-2
cdr3_aa: CASSLTGGSGYTF
cdr3_nt: TGTGCCAGCAGCTTAACAGGGGGCTCTGGCTACACCTTC

d_call: TRBD2
v_call: TRBV10-1
clone_size: many
j_call: TRBJ2-1
cdr3_aa: CASSSGLAGKSDEQFF
cdr3_nt: TGCGCCAGCAGTAGCGGACTAGCGGGCAAGAGCGATGAGCAGTTCTTC

d_call: NA
v_call: TRBV7-2
clone_size: once
j_call: TRBJ2-1
cdr3_aa: CASSLRYNEQFF
cdr3_nt: TGTGCCAGCAGCTTACGGTACAATGAGCAGTTCTTC

d_call: NA
v_call: TRBV30
clone_size: many
j_call: TRBJ1-5
cdr3_aa: CAWSVTSWRQPQHF
cdr3_nt: TGTGCCTGGAGCGTGACGAGCTGGCGTCAGCCCCAGCATTTT

d_call: NA
v_call: TRBV6-5
clone_size: many
j_call: TRBJ2-7
cdr3_aa: CASSYSGGRLYEQYF
cdr3_nt: TGTGCCAGCAGTTACTCCGGGGGGCGCCTCTACGAGCAGTACTTC

d_call: TRBD1
v_call: TRBV11-3
clone_size: NA
j_call: TRBJ1-3
cdr3_aa: CASSYDRASGNTIYF
cdr3_nt: TGTGCCAGCAGCTACGACAGGGCGTCTGGAAACACCATATATTTT

d_call: NA
v_call: TRBV6-1
clone_size: many
j_call: TRBJ1-5
cdr3_aa: CASSGSGSRQPQHF
cdr3_nt: TGTGCCAGCAGTGGTTCAGGGTCGCGGCAGCCCCAGCATTTT

d_call: NA
v_call: TRBV15
clone_size: many
j_call: TRBJ2-7
cdr3_aa: CATSEGRGYEQYF
cdr3_nt: TGTGCCACCAGCGAGGGGCGGGGCTACGAGCAGTACTTC

d_call: TRBD1
v_call: TRBV12-3/TRBV12-4
clone_size: many
j_call: TRBJ2-3
cdr3_aa: CASSFRDRGKWSTDTQYF
cdr3_nt: TGTGCCAGCAGTTTCCGGGACAGGGGGAAGTGGAGCACAGATACGCAGTATTTT

d_call: NA
v_call: TRBV5-1
clone_size: many
j_call: TRBJ1-2
cdr3_aa: CASSLDPASGANYGYTF
cdr3_nt: TGCGCCAGCAGCTTGGACCCGGCATCGGGAGCTAACTATGGCTACACCTTC

d_call: TRBD2
v_call: TRBV7-9
clone_size: many
j_call: TRBJ2-5
cdr3_aa: CASSSDGRETQYF
cdr3_nt: TGTGCCAGCAGCTCAGACGGGAGGGAGACCCAGTACTTC

d_call: TRBD1
v_call: TRBV5-1
clone_size: many
j_call: TRBJ2-5
cdr3_aa: CASSSQGGHQETQYF
cdr3_nt: TGCGCCAGCAGCTCACAGGGGGGACACCAAGAGACCCAGTACTTC

d_call: NA
v_call: TRBV4-3
clone_size: many
j_call: TRBJ1-6
cdr3_aa: CASSQAASRGLSSYNSPLHF
cdr3_nt: TGCGCCAGCAGCCAAGCGGCTTCTAGGGGTTTAAGCTCCTATAATTCACCCCTCCACTTT

d_call: TRBD2
v_call: TRBV29-1
clone_size: medium-sized
j_call: TRBJ2-1
cdr3_aa: CSARGQRETYNEQFF
cdr3_nt: TGCAGCGCCCGGGGGCAGCGGGAGACCTACAATGAGCAGTTCTTC

d_call: TRBD1
v_call: TRBV7-9
clone_size: many
j_call: TRBJ1-4
cdr3_aa: CASSLSTGPWEKLFF
cdr3_nt: TGTGCCAGCAGCCTTTCGACAGGGCCGTGGGAAAAACTGTTTTTT

d_call: NA
v_call: TRBV7-9
clone_size: many
j_call: TRBJ1-6
cdr3_aa: CASSLSRGHNSPLHF
cdr3_nt: TGTGCCAGCAGCCTCTCCAGGGGACACAATTCACCCCTCCACTTT

d_call: TRBD2
v_call: TRBV5-4
clone_size: many
j_call: TRBJ2-7
cdr3_aa: CASSSFGGRGPYEQYF
cdr3_nt: TGTGCCAGCAGCTCTTTTGGCGGGAGAGGACCCTACGAGCAGTACTTC

d_call: NA
v_call: TRBV7-9
clone_size: many
j_call: TRBJ2-3
cdr3_aa: CASSPSRLDRRGDTQYF
cdr3_nt: TGTGCCAGCAGCCCGAGCCGGCTTGACCGCCGCGGGGATACGCAGTATTTT

d_call: NA
v_call: TRBV19
clone_size: NA
j_call: TRBJ2-5
cdr3_aa: CASSDLRGPETQYF
cdr3_nt: TGTGCCAGTAGTGACTTACGCGGCCCAGAGACCCAGTACTTC

d_call: TRBD2
v_call: TRBV9
clone_size: many
j_call: TRBJ2-3
cdr3_aa: CASSVNGRATDTQYF
cdr3_nt: TGTGCCAGCAGCGTAAACGGGAGGGCCACAGATACGCAGTATTTT

d_call: NA
v_call: TRBV6-2/TRBV6-3
clone_size: many
j_call: TRBJ1-4
cdr3_aa: CASADEKLFF
cdr3_nt: TGTGCCAGCGCCGACGAAAAACTGTTTTTT

d_call: NA
v_call: TRBV3-1
clone_size: many
j_call: TRBJ1-5
cdr3_aa: CASSQPSRANQPQHF
cdr3_nt: TGTGCCAGCAGCCAGCCGAGCAGGGCCAATCAGCCCCAGCATTTT

d_call: TRBD2
v_call: TRBV5-6
clone_size: many
j_call: TRBJ2-1
cdr3_aa: CASRNLAGASYNKQFF
cdr3_nt: TGTGCCAGCAGGAACCTAGCGGGCGCATCCTACAATAAGCAGTTCTTC

d_call: NA
v_call: TRBV20-1
clone_size: many
j_call: TRBJ2-1
cdr3_aa: CSANGSPTYNEQFF
cdr3_nt: TGCAGTGCCAACGGGAGTCCAACCTACAATGAGCAGTTCTTC

d_call: NA
v_call: TRBV12-3/TRBV12-4
clone_size: many
j_call: TRBJ1-3
cdr3_aa: CASSNRGNTIYF
cdr3_nt: TGTGCCAGCAGCAACAGGGGAAACACCATATATTTT

d_call: NA
v_call: TRBV6-5
clone_size: once
j_call: TRBJ1-1
cdr3_aa: CASSYRGVGTEAFF
cdr3_nt: TGTGCCAGCAGTTACAGGGGCGTGGGCACTGAAGCTTTCTTT

d_call: TRBD2
v_call: TRBV20-1
clone_size: NA
j_call: TRBJ2-7
cdr3_aa: CSARDQSPSGIYEQYF
cdr3_nt: TGCAGTGCTAGAGACCAAAGCCCGAGCGGGATCTACGAGCAGTACTTC